The next 2 T cell receptor beta chains were all read from a single sample in a study of blood T cell repertoires in COVID-19. Assay used: immunoSEQ multiplex PCR; TCRdb lists only in-frame clones, some missing. The profile shows about 280,000 clones, 86% of them singletons. Sequenced input: peripheral blood. The receptors originated from a middle-aged man with active or convalescent COVID-19.

In its sample, this clone was seen a few times. V usage is TRBV4-1 and J usage is TRBJ2-2; D possibly corresponds to TRBD2 (7 bases). The CDR3 sequence is 15 residues long. Germline-derived CDR1 and CDR2 are MGHRA and YSYEKL. Trimming took 5 bases from V and 3 from J, leaving 13 bases between them. The CDR3 DNA is TGCGCCAGCAGCAAAGGGGGGGTATACACCGGGGAGCTGTTTTTT. Amino acids: CASSKGGVYTGELFF.

The table lists this clone with a count of one. This sequence joins TRBV6-5 and TRBJ2-7, with TRBD1 matching over 7 bases. The CDR3 is 14 residues long. V lost 5 bases to trimming and J lost 6 bases; unmatched junction nucleotides: 10. Germline V gene lookup returns CDR1 MNHEY and CDR2 SVGAGI. CDR3 region: CASSRKGGLVEQYF. In DNA, the CDR3 is TGTGCCAGCAGTCGAAAAGGGGGCCTGGTCGAGCAGTACTTC.